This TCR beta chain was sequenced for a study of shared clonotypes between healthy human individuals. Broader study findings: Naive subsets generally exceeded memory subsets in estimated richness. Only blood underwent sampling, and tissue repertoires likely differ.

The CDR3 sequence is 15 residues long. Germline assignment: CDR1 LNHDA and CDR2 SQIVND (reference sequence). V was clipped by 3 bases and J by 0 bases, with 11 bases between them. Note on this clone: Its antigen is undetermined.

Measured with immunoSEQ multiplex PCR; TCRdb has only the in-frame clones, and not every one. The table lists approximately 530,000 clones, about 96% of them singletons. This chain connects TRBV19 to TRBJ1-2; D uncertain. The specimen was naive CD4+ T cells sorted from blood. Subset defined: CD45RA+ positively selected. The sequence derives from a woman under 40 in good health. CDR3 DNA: TGTGCCAGTAGTATTTTCGTCGGAGCTAACTATGGCTACACCTTC. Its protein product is CASSIFVGANYGYTF.